The source of this T cell receptor beta chain is a study of breast tumors, draining lymph nodes, adjacent tissues. This clonotype was observed many times. Antigen unknown. Axillary draining lymph nodes of breast cancer patients supplied the node samples. From the multiplex PCR reads, TCRdb called clonotypes with MiXCR, one entry per CDR3 protein. The sample consists of 150,000 to 200,000 distinct CDR3 sequences, roughly a third of them appearing once. Study-wide points: Tumors had less TCR diversity than lymph nodes, more than nontumor tissue. Compared with basal-like, luminal-like tumors shared significantly more repertoire with nontumor tissue.

The sequencing sample was made of axillary lymph node tissue. The receptor's source is a female donor with breast cancer. Some clones in this sample may be carry-over from other donors' samples.

The CDR3 DNA sequence: TGTGCCAGCAGTTTTGGCCTAGGTCAATACTACAATGAGCAGTTCTTC. This sequence encodes CASSFGLGQYYNEQFF. The chain has TRBV7-8 and TRBJ2-1; no clear D gene. The CDR3 is made up of 16 amino acids. Germline-derived CDR1 and CDR2 are SGHVS and FQNEAQ. The V gene lost 6 bases and the J gene lost 3 bases, with 18 bases spanning the gap.